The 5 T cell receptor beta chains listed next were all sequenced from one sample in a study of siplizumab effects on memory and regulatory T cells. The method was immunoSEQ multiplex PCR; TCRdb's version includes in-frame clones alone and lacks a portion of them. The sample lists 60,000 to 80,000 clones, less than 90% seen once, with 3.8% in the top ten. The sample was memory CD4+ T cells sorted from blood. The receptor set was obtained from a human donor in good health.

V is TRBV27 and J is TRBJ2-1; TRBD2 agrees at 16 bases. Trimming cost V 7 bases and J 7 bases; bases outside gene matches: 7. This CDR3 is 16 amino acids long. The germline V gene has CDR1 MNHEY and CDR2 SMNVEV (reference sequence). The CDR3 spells CASTQGLAGGLNEQFF. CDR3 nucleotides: TGTGCCAGCACCCAGGGACTAGCGGGGGGGCTAAATGAGCAGTTCTTC.

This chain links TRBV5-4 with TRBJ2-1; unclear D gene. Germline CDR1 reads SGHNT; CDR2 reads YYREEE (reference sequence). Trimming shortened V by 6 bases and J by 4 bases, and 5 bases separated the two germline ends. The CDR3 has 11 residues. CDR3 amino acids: CASNQYNEQFF. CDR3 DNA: TGTGCCAGCAACCAGTACAATGAGCAGTTCTTC.

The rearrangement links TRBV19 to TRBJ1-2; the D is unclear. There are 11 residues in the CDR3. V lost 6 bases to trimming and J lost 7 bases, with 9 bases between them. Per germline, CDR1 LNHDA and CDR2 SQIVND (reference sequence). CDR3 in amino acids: CASSSSGGYTF. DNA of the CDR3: TGTGCCAGTAGCTCCTCGGGTGGCTACACCTTC. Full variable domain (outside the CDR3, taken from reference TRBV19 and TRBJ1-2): DGGITQSPKYLFRKEGQNVTLSCEQNLNHDAMYWYRQDPGQGLRLIYYSQIVNDFQKGDIAEGYSVSREKKESFPLTVTSAQKNPTAFYLCASSSSGGYTFGSGTRLTVV.

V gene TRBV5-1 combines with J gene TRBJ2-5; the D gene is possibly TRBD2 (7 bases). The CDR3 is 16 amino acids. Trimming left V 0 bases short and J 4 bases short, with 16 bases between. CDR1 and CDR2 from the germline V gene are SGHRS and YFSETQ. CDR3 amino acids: CASSLGYNREGETQYF. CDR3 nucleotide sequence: TGCGCCAGCAGCTTGGGTTATAACAGGGAGGGAGAGACCCAGTACTTC.

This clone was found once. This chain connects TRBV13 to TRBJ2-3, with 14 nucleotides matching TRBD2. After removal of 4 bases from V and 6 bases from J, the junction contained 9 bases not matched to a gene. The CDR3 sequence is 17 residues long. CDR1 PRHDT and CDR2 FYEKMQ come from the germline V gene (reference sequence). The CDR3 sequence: CASSSRPGLAGEDTQYF. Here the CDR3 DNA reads TGTGCCAGCAGCTCACGTCCGGGACTAGCGGGAGAGGATACGCAGTATTTT.